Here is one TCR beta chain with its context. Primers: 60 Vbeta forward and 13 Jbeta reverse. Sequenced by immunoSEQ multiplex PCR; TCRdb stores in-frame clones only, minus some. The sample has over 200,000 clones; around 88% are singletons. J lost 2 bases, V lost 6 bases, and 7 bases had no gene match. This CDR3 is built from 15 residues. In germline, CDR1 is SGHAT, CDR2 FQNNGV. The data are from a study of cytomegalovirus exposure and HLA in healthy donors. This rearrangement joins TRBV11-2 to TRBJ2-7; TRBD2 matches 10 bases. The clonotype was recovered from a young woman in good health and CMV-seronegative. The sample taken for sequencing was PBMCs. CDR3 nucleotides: TGTGCCAGCAGGACAAAGCGGGGGGGCCCCTACGAGCAGTACTTC. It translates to CASRTKRGGPYEQYF.